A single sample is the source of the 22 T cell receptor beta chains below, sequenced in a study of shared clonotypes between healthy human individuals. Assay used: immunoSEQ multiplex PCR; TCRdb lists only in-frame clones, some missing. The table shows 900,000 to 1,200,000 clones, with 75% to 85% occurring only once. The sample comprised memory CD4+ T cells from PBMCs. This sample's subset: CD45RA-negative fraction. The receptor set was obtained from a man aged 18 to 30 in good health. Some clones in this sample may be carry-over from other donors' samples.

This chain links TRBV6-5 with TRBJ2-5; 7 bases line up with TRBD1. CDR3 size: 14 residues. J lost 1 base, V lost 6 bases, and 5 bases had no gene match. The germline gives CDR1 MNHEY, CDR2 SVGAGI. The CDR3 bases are TGTGCCAGCAGCCTTGACAGGGCCCAAGAGACCCAGTACTTC. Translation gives CASSLDRAQETQYF.

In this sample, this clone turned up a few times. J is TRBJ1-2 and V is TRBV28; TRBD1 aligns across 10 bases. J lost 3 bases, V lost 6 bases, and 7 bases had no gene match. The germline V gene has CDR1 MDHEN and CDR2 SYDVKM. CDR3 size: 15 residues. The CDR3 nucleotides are TGTGCCAGCAGCCCGGGACAGGGGCCAGACTATGGCTACACCTTC. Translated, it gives CASSPGQGPDYGYTF.

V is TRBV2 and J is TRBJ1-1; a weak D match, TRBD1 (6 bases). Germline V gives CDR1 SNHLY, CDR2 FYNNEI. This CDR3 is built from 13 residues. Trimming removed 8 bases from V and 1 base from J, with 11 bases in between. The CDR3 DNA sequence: TGTGCCAGCTGCCGGGACAAGAACACTGAAGCTTTCTTT. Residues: CASCRDKNTEAFF.

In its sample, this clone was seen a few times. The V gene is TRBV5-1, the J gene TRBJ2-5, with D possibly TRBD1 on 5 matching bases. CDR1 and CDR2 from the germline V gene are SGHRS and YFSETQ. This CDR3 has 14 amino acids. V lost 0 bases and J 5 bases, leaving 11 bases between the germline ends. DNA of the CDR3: TGCGCCAGCAGCTTGGGGCAGGGATGGGAGACCCAGTACTTC. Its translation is CASSLGQGWETQYF. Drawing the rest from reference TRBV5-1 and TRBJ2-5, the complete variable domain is KAGVTQTPRYLIKTRGQQVTLSCSPISGHRSVSWYQQTPGQGLQFLFEYFSETQRNKGNFPGRFSGRQFSNSRSEMNVSTLELGDSALYLCASSLGQGWETQYFGPGTRLLVL.

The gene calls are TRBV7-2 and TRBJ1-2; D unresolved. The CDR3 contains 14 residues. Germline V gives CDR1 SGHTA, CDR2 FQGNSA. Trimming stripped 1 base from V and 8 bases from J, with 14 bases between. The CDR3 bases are TGTGCCAGCAGCTTAGAAAGGGCTCGGAGGGGCTACACCTTC. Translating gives CASSLERARRGYTF.

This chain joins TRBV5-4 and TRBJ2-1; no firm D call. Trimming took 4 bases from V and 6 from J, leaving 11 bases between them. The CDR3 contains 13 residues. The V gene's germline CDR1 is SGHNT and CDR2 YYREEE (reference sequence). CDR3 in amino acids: CASSPNRLNEQFF. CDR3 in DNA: TGTGCCAGCAGCCCAAACAGACTCAATGAGCAGTTCTTC.

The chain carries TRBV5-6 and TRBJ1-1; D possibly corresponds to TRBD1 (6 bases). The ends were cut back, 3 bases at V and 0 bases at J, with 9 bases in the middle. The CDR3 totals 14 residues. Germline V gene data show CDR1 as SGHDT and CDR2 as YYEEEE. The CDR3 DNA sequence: TGTGCCAGCAGCTCAGGGGTCCTGAACACTGAAGCTTTCTTT. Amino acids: CASSSGVLNTEAFF.

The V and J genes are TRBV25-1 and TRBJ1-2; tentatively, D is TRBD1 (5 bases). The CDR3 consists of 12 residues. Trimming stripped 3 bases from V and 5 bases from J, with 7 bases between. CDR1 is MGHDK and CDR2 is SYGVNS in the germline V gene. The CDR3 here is CASSDGAYGYTF. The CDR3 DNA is TGTGCCAGCAGTGATGGGGCGTATGGCTACACCTTC.

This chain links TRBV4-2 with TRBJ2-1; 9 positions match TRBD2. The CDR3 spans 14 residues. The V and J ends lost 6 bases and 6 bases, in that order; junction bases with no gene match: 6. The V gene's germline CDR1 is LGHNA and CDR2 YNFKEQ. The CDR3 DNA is TGTGCCAGCAGGGGAGCGGGAGGACTCAATGAGCAGTTCTTC. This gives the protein CASRGAGGLNEQFF.

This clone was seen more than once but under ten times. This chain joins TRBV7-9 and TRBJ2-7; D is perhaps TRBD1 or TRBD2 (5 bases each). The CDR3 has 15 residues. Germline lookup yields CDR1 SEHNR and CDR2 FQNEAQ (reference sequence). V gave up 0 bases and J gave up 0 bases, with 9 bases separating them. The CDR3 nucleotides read TGTGCCAGCAGCTTAGCTCGGGACGGCTCCTACGAGCAGTACTTC. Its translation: CASSLARDGSYEQYF.

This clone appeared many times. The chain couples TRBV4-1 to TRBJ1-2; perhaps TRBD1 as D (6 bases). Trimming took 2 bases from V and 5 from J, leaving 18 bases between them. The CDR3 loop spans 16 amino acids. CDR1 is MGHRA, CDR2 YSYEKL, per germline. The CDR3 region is CASSQPGGGQQYGYTF. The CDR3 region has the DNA TGCGCCAGCAGCCAACCCGGGGGGGGACAACAATATGGCTACACCTTC.

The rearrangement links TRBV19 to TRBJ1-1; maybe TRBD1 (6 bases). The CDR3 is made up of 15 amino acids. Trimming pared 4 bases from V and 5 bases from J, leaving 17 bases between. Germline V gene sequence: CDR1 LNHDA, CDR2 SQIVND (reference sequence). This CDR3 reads CASSTNPGVGTEAFF. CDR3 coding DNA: TGTGCCAGTAGTACCAACCCAGGGGTAGGGACTGAAGCTTTCTTT.

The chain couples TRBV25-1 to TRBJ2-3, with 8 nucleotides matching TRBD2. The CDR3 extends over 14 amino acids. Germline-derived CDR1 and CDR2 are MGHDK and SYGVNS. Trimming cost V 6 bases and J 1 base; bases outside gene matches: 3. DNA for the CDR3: TGTGCCAGCAGCGGTAGCGGGGGCACAGATACGCAGTATTTT. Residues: CASSGSGGTDTQYF.

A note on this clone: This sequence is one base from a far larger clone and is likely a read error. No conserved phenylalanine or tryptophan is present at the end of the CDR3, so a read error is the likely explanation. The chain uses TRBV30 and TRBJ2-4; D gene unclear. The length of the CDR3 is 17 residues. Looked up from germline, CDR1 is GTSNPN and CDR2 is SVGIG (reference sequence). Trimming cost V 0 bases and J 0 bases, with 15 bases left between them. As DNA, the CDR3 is TGTGCCTGGAGTGTAGGCGTCTATCGGCTAGCCAAAAACATTCAGTACCTC. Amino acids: CAWSVGVYRLAKNIQYL.

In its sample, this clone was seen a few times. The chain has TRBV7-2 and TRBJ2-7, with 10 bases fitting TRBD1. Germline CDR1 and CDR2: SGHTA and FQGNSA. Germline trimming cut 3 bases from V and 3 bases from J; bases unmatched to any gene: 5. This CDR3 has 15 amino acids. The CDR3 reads CASSLGQGTIYEQYF. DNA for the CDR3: TGTGCCAGCAGCTTGGGACAGGGGACTATCTACGAGCAGTACTTC.

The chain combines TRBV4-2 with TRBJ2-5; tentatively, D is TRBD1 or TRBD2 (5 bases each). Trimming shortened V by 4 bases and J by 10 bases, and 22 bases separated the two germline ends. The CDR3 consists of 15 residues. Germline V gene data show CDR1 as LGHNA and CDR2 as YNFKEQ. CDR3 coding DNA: TGTGCCAGCAGCCGGAGGATTGGGGACGCAGGAGGCCAGTACTTC. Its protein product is CASSRRIGDAGGQYF.

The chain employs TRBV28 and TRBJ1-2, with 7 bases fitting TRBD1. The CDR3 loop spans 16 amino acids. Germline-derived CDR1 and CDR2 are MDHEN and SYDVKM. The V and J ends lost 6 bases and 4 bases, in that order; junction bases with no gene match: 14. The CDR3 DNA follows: TGTGCCAGCAGCCGCCCCCGGGACAGAAACTTCTATGGCTACACCTTC. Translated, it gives CASSRPRDRNFYGYTF.

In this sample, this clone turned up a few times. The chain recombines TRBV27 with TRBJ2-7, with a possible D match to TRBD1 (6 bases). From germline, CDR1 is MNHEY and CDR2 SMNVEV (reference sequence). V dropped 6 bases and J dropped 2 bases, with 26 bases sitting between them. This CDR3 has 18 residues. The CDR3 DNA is TGTGCCAGCAGACCCGACCCCCCCCGGCAGGGGCGAACCTACGAGCAGTACTTC. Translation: CASRPDPPRQGRTYEQYF.

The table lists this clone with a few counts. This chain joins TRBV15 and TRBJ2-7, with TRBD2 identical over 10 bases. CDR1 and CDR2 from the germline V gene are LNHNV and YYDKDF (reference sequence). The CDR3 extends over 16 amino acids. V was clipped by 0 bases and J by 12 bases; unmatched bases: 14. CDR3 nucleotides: TGTGCCACCAGCAGAGATCGGGGAGCGGGAGGGCAGCAACGGTACTTC. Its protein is CATSRDRGAGGQQRYF.

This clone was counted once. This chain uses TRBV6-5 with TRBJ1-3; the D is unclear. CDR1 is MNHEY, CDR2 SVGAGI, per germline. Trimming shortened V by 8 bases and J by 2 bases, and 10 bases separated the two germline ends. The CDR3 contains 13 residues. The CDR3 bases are TGTGCCAGCTCGGAAGGCACTGGAAACACCATATATTTT. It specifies CASSEGTGNTIYF.

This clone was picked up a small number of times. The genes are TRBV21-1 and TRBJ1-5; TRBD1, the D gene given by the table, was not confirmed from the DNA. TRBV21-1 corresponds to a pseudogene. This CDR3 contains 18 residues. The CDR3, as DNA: TGTGCCAGCAGCAGGTTCCCCTGGACAGCCAATAGCAATCAGCCCCAGCATTTT. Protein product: CASSRFPWTANSNQPQHF.

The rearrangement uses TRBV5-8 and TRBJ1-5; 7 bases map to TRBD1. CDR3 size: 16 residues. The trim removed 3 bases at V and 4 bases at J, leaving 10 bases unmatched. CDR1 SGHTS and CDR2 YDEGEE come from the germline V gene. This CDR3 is CASSSPLQGGNQPQHF. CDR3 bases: TGTGCCAGCAGCTCACCACTGCAGGGGGGAAATCAGCCCCAGCATTTT. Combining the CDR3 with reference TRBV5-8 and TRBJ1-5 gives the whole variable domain EAGVTQSPTHLIKTRGQQATLRCSPISGHTSVYWYQQALGLGLQFLLWYDEGEERNRGNFPPRFSGRQFPNYSSELNVNALELEDSALYLCASSSPLQGGNQPQHFGDGTRLSIL.